The 21 T cell receptor beta chains below come from one sample, sequenced in a study of patients and donors after allogeneic stem cell transplantation. Each CDR3 protein gets one entry after TCRdb re-called the RT-PCR reads with MiXCR. Of about a million distinct CDR3 sequences listed, under 20% were seen once; the top ten hold around 6%. Source material: blood, either unsorted or a sorted T cell fraction (not recorded which). The receptors come from a human donor who was either an allogeneic HSCT recipient or a stem cell or donor lymphocyte infusion donor (not recorded which). It is not recorded whose cells these are; they may come from a transplant donor.

This clonotype has a handful of counts. V is TRBV4-3 and J is TRBJ2-2, with 9 bases aligning to TRBD2. V lost 3 bases, J lost 4 bases, and 6 bases stayed unmatched. This CDR3 contains 16 residues. In germline, CDR1 is LGHNA, CDR2 YSLEER. CDR3 nucleotide sequence: TGCGCCAGCAGCCATCCAGCGGGGGGTCGCACCGGGGAGCTGTTTTTT. Its protein product is CASSHPAGGRTGELFF.

This clonotype was detected a few times. The chain carries TRBV10-3 and TRBJ2-3, with D possibly being TRBD1 (7 bases). Germline CDR1 and CDR2: ENHRY and SYGVKD. The CDR3 extends over 15 amino acids. The V end was cut by 2 bases, the J end by 4 bases, with 13 bases between. This CDR3 reads CAISEETGEADTQYF. In nucleotides, the CDR3 is TGTGCCATCAGTGAGGAAACAGGGGAGGCAGATACGCAGTATTTT.

This clonotype was seen more than once but under ten times. V and J are TRBV12-3 or TRBV12-4 and TRBJ2-7, with D possibly TRBD2 on 5 matching bases. CDR3 length: 15 amino acids. Trimming removed 5 bases at V and 6 bases at J, with 20 bases between. The DNA of the CDR3 is TGTGCCAGCAGTCGACTCGGGCTAGCAAGTCGCGAGCAGTACTTC. Its translation is CASSRLGLASREQYF.

The V gene is TRBV28, the J gene TRBJ1-6; D might be TRBD1 (5 bases). V was clipped by 6 bases and J by 9 bases, with 18 bases between them. The germline gives CDR1 MDHEN, CDR2 SYDVKM. The CDR3 is 15 residues long. The CDR3 is CASRHQGPPGSPLHF. CDR3 in DNA: TGTGCCAGCAGGCATCAGGGCCCACCGGGTTCACCCCTCCACTTT.

This sequence joins TRBV24-1 and TRBJ2-1; 8 bases are shared with TRBD1. The junction had 5 bases not matched to a gene; V was cut back by 4 bases and J by 4 bases. From germline, CDR1 is KGHDR and CDR2 SFDVKD. This CDR3 is built from 15 residues. The CDR3 DNA reads TGTGCCACCAGTGACCCAGGGGGCGCGTACAATGAGCAGTTCTTC. It codes for CATSDPGGAYNEQFF.

There are a few counts of this clonotype. The V call is TRBV6-1, the J call TRBJ1-2; D is unresolved. The germline V gene has CDR1 MNHNS and CDR2 SASEGT. This CDR3 has 15 amino acids. V was pared by 0 bases and J by 8 bases, with 16 bases between. The CDR3 is CASSEALGSLGGYTF. CDR3 nucleotides: TGTGCCAGCAGTGAAGCTCTGGGGTCCTTAGGCGGCTACACCTTC.

This clonotype has just a few counts. The V and J genes are TRBV20-1 and TRBJ2-3; 9 nucleotides line up with TRBD2. This CDR3 spans 16 amino acids. Looked up from germline, CDR1 is DFQATT and CDR2 is SNEGSKA (reference sequence). V was pared by 1 base and J by 6 bases, with 11 bases of the junction left unmatched. The CDR3 is CSARALAGSLFDTQYF. The CDR3 bases are TGCAGTGCTAGAGCCCTAGCGGGGAGTTTATTTGATACGCAGTATTTT.

This chain joins TRBV20-1 and TRBJ2-1, with 8 bases fitting TRBD2. CDR1 is DFQATT and CDR2 is SNEGSKA in the germline V gene (reference sequence). This CDR3 is 14 amino acids long. Trimming removed 3 bases from V and 2 bases from J; junction bases left unmatched: 3. CDR3 sequence (DNA): TGCAGTGCTAGCGTAGCGGGAACCTACAATGAGCAGTTCTTC. Amino acid sequence: CSASVAGTYNEQFF.

This clonotype was observed a handful of times. CDR3 amino acids: CASSYLTSGGYNEQFF. CDR3 coding DNA: TGTGCCAGCAGTTACCTAACTAGCGGGGGATACAATGAGCAGTTCTTC. This chain joins TRBV6-5 and TRBJ2-1; 11 bases map to TRBD2. The CDR3 has 16 amino acids. J was trimmed by 4 bases and V by 2 bases; bases with no gene match: 4. Germline assignment: CDR1 MNHEY and CDR2 SVGAGI.

The gene calls are TRBV11-2 and TRBJ1-6, with TRBD1 matching 12 bases. Unmatched junction bases numbered 8, after V lost 2 bases and J lost 0 bases. Germline V gives CDR1 SGHAT, CDR2 FQNNGV. The CDR3 has 20 amino acids. The CDR3 sequence: CASSLRDRGLLSSYNSPLHF. The CDR3 nucleotides are TGTGCCAGCAGCTTACGGGACAGGGGGCTCCTAAGCTCCTATAATTCACCCCTCCACTTT.

This clonotype was detected a few times. This chain's CDR3 is CASSNRGIETQYF. Here the CDR3 DNA reads TGTGCCAGCAGTAACCGAGGGATAGAGACCCAGTACTTC. The chain is built from TRBV27 and TRBJ2-5; a possible D gene is TRBD2 (5 bases). The CDR3 has 13 amino acids. Germline CDR1 and CDR2: MNHEY and SMNVEV (reference sequence). V lost 5 bases and J 4 bases, leaving 11 bases between the germline ends.

The CDR3 sequence is CASSFELGTEAFF. The CDR3 DNA reads as TGTGCCAGCAGTTTTGAGCTCGGCACTGAAGCTTTCTTT. V usage is TRBV12-3 or TRBV12-4 and J usage is TRBJ1-1; no reliable D call. The CDR3 totals 13 residues. V lost 3 bases, J lost 4 bases, and 9 bases lay in between.

The V and J genes are TRBV6-4 and TRBJ2-1, with 9 bases identical to TRBD2. The V and J ends lost 5 bases and 7 bases, in that order; junction bases with no gene match: 12. The CDR3 consists of 16 residues. Germline-derived CDR1 and CDR2 are MRHNA and SNTAGT. CDR3 in amino acids: CASSHLPAGGRNEQFF. The CDR3 bases are TGTGCCAGCAGTCACTTGCCAGCGGGGGGTAGGAATGAGCAGTTCTTC.

The chain joins TRBV7-9 to TRBJ1-1, with D possibly being TRBD1 (5 bases). Germline V CDR1 and CDR2: SEHNR, FQNEAQ (reference sequence). CDR3 size: 16 residues. Trimming took off 2 bases at V and 4 bases at J, with 17 bases between the two ends. CDR3 coding DNA: TGTGCCAGCAGCTTAAGGTGGGGCCGGGTTAGCACTGAAGCTTTCTTT. The encoded protein is CASSLRWGRVSTEAFF.

The CDR3 nucleotides are TGTGCCAGCCGCCGTGATTCGGGAGGCAGAAATGAGCAGTTCTTC. Amino acids: CASRRDSGGRNEQFF. The V call is TRBV12-3 or TRBV12-4, the J call TRBJ2-1; 7 bases fit TRBD2. V shed 8 bases and J 7 bases; nucleotides not matched to a gene: 14. This CDR3 has 15 residues.

There are a few counts of this clonotype. This chain connects TRBV4-1 to TRBJ2-2, with TRBD2 matching over 16 bases. Germline assignment: CDR1 MGHRA and CDR2 YSYEKL. CDR3 length: 17 amino acids. V was pared by 4 bases and J by 5 bases, with 4 bases of the junction left unmatched. The CDR3 region has the DNA TGCGCCAGCAGCCCGGGACTAGCGGGAGGGCATACCGGGGAGCTGTTTTTT. Translating gives CASSPGLAGGHTGELFF.

This clonotype was picked up a small number of times. This chain uses TRBV6-1 with TRBJ1-4, with D maybe TRBD1 (5 bases). The CDR3 spans 14 residues. The germline V gene has CDR1 MNHNS and CDR2 SASEGT. Trimming left V 5 bases short and J 5 bases short, with 12 bases between. The CDR3 region has the DNA TGTGCCAGCAGTCCCCCCTGGGGGAATGAAAAACTGTTTTTT. Its translation: CASSPPWGNEKLFF.

This clonotype was found a few times. This chain joins TRBV6-5 and TRBJ1-6; D perhaps matches TRBD1 (5 bases). V lost 2 bases, J lost 7 bases, and 18 bases lay in between. Germline V CDR1 and CDR2: MNHEY, SVGAGI. This CDR3 spans 17 amino acids. CDR3 sequence: CASSYQGLGVKNSPLHF. CDR3 DNA sequence: TGTGCCAGCAGTTACCAGGGACTGGGAGTGAAGAATTCACCCCTCCACTTT.

In this sample, this clonotype turned up a few times. V is TRBV12-3 or TRBV12-4 and J is TRBJ1-4; D gene unclear. With 2 bases removed from V and 8 bases from J, the gap between germline ends came to 9 bases. This CDR3 comprises 13 residues. The CDR3 sequence: CASSLRSLEKLFF. In DNA, the CDR3 is TGTGCCAGCAGTTTACGCTCTCTAGAAAAACTGTTTTTT.

This clonotype was counted between two and nine times. The rearrangement links TRBV29-1 to TRBJ2-2, with 9 bases that match TRBD1. Trimming cost V 7 bases and J 4 bases; bases outside gene matches: 7. Germline CDR1 reads SQVTM; CDR2 reads ANQGSEA. CDR3 length: 14 residues. In DNA form, the CDR3 reads TGCAGCGCCTGGGGACAGGGAGGCACCGGGGAGCTGTTTTTT. This encodes CSAWGQGGTGELFF.

The chain's CDR3 is CASSLDITTNEKLFF. The CDR3 DNA sequence: TGTGCCAGCAGCTTGGACATCACAACTAATGAAAAACTGTTTTTT. The J gene is TRBJ1-4, the V gene TRBV5-5; the D is unclear. Trimming stripped 0 bases from V and 0 bases from J, with 6 bases between. Germline V gene data show CDR1 as SGHKS and CDR2 as YYEKEE (reference sequence). The CDR3 extends over 15 amino acids.